This record looks at one TCR beta chain sequence and its context. The antigen is not known. These data originate in a study of cytomegalovirus exposure and HLA in healthy donors. Study-wide findings and caveats: Around 160 TCR beta chains were listed as cytomegalovirus-associated. Some V segments, including TRBV6-2 and TRBV6-3, were excluded as indistinguishable.

A multiplex PCR was run with 60 Vbeta primers and 13 Jbeta primers. Some clones are missing from TCRdb's copy, which holds only in-frame ones; the method was immunoSEQ multiplex PCR. The top ten clones hold around 8.3% of a sample with under 300,000 clones, 75% to 85% of them seen once. Germline V CDR1 and CDR2: SGHDT, YYEEEE. CDR3 length: 15 amino acids. V shed 1 base and J shed 3 bases, with 11 bases lying between them. The origin of this receptor is a woman between 55 and 75 years old in good health and CMV-seropositive. Sequencing was carried out using PBMCs. The V gene is TRBV5-6, the J gene TRBJ1-5; no clear D gene. In nucleotides, the CDR3 is TGTGCCAGCAGCTTGCTAAACAGTTTCAATCAGCCCCAGCATTTT. Protein sequence: CASSLLNSFNQPQHF.